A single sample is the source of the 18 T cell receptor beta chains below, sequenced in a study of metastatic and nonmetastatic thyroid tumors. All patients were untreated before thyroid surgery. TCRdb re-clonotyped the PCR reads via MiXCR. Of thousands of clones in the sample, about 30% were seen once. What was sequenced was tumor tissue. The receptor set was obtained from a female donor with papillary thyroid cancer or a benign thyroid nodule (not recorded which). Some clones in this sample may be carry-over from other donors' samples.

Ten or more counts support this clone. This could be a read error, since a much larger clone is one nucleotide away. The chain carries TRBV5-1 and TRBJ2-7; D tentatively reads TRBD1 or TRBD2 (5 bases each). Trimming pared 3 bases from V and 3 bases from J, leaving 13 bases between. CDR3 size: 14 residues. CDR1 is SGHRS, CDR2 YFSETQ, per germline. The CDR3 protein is CASSSRGEVYEQYF. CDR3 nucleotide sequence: TGCGCCAGCAGCTCGAGGGGAGAGGTCTACGAGCAGTACTTC.

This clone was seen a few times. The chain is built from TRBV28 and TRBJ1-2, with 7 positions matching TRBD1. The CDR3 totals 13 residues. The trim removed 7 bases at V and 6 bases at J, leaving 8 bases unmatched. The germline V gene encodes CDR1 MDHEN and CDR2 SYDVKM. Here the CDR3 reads CASTRQGEDGYTF. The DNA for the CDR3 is TGTGCCAGCACTAGACAGGGAGAGGATGGCTACACCTTC.

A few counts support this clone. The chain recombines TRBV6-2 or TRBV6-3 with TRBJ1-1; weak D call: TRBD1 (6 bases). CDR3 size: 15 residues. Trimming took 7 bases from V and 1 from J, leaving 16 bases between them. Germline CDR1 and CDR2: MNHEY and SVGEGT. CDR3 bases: TGTGCCAGCACTTTACGGGGCAGGGGGAACACTGAAGCTTTCTTT. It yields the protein CASTLRGRGNTEAFF.

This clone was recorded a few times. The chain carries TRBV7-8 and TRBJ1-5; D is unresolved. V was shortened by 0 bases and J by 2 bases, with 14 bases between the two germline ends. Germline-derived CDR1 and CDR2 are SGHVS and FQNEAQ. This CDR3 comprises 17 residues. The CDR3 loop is CASSLAVSPEGNQPQHF. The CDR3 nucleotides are TGTGCCAGCAGCTTAGCGGTAAGCCCGGAGGGCAATCAGCCCCAGCATTTT.

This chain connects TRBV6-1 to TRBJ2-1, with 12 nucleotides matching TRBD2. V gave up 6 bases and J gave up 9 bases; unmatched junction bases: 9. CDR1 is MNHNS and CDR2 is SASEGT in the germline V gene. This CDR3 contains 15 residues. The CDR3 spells CASSRLAGAPREQFF. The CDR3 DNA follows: TGTGCCAGCAGCCGACTAGCGGGAGCGCCCCGTGAGCAGTTCTTC.

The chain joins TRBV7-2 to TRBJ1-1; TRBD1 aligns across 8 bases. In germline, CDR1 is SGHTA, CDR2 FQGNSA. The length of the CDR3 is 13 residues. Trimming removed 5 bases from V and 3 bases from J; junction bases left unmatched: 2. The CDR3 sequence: CASSGQGYTEAFF. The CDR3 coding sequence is TGTGCCAGCAGCGGACAGGGATACACTGAAGCTTTCTTT.

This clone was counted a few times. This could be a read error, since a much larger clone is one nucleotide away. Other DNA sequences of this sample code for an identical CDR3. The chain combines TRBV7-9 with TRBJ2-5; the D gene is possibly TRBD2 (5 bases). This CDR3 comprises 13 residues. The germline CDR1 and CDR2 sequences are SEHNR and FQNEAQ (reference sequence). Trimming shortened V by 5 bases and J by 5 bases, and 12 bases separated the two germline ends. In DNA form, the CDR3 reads TGTGCCAGCAGCGGTAGGGAGAGGGAGACCCAGTACTTC. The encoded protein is CASSGRERETQYF.

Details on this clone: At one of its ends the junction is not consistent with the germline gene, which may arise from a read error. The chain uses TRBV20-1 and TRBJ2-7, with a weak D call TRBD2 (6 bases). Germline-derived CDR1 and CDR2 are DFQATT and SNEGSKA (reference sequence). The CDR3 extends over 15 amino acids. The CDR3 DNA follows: TGCAGTGATAGAATCCCTCTGGCGGGACTCGACGAGCAGTACTTC. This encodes CSDRIPLAGLDEQYF.

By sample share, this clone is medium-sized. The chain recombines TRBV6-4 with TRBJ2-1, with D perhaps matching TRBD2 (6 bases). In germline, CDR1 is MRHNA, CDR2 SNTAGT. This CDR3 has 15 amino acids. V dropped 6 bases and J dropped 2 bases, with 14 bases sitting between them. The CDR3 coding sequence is TGTGCCAGCAGCAACGGGAGTGGCGCCTACAATGAGCAGTTCTTC. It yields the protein CASSNGSGAYNEQFF.

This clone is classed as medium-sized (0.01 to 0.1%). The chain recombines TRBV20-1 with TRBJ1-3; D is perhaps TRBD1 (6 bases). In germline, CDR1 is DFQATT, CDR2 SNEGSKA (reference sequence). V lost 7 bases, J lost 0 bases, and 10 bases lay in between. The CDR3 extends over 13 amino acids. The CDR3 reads CSVPGVSGNTIYF. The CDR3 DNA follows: TGCAGTGTTCCAGGGGTCTCTGGAAACACCATATATTTT.

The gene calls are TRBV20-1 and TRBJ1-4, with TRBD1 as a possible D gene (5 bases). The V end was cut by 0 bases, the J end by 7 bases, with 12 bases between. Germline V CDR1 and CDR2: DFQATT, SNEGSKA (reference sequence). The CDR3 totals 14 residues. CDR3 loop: CSAREGARGEKLFF. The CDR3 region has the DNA TGCAGTGCTAGAGAAGGGGCCCGGGGTGAAAAACTGTTTTTT.

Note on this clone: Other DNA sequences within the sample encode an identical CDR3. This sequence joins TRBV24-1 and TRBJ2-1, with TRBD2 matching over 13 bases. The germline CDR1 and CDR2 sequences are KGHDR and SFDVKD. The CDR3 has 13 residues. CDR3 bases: TGTGCAACCTCACTAGCGGGGGGGAATGAGCAGTTCTTC. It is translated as CATSLAGGNEQFF.

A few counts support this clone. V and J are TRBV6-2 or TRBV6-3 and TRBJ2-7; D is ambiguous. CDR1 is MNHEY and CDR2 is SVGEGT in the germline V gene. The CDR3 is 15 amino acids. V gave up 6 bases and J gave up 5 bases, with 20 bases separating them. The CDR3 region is CASRDSLGFGNEQYV. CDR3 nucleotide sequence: TGTGCCAGCAGAGACTCCTTAGGTTTTGGAAACGAGCAGTACGTC.

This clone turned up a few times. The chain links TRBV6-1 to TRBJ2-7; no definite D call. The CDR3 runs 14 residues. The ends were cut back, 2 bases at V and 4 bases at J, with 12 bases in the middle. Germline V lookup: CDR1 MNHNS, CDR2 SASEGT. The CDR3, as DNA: TGTGCCAGCAGTGAATATGGGTGGTGTTACGAGCAGTACTTC. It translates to CASSEYGWCYEQYF.

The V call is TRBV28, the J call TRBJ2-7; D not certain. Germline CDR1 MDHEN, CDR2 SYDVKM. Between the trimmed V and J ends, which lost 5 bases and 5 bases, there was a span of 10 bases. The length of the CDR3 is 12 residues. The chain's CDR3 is CASSGGGNEQYF. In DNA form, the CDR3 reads TGTGCCAGCAGTGGTGGTGGGAACGAGCAGTACTTC.

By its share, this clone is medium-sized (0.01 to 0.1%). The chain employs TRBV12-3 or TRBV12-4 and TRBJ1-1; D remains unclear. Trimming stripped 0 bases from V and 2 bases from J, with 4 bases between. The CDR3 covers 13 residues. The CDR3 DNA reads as TGTGCCAGCAGTTTAGCCATCAACACTGAAGCTTTCTTT. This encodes CASSLAINTEAFF.

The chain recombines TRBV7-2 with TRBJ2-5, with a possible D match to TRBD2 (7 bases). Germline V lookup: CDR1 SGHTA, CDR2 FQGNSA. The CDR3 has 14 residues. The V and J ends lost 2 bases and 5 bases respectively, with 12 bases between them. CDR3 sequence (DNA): TGTGCCAGCAGCTTATCGGGGGGCGCGGAGACCCAGTACTTC. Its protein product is CASSLSGGAETQYF.

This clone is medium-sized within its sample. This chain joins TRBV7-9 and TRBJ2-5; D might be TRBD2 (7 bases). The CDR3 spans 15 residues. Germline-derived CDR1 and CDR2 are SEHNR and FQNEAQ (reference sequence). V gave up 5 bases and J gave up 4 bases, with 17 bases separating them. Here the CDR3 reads CASSPGDTSVETQYF. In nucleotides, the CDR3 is TGTGCCAGCAGCCCCGGGGACACTAGCGTAGAGACCCAGTACTTC.